The clone carrying this T cell receptor beta chain was seen a few times. Germline V CDR1 and CDR2: LNHDA, SQIVND (reference sequence). This CDR3 has 15 residues. Trimming cost V 7 bases and J 8 bases; bases outside gene matches: 14. Template switching supplied a universal primer site; unique molecular identifiers were carried on the cDNA. MiXCR was run by TCRdb on the 5' RACE reads, yielding one entry per CDR3 protein. The table records approximately 590,000 distinct CDR3 sequences, nearly 10% of them present only once. The source of the sample is a study of identical twins. The same specimen was also included in a second study, on yellow fever vaccine responses in identical twins.

Sequencing used PBMCs. The V and J genes are TRBV19 and TRBJ2-1; 7 bases line up with TRBD2. The sequence was collected from a young woman in good health. The CDR3 is CASTGGGVGSDEQFF. DNA of the CDR3: TGTGCCAGTACGGGGGGAGGAGTCGGCTCCGATGAGCAGTTCTTC.